These T cell receptor beta chains were read from a single sample in a study of tumor-infiltrating lymphocytes in primary liver carcinoma. One entry per CDR3 protein results from TCRdb running MiXCR on the multiplex PCR reads. This repertoire shows 75,000 or so distinct CDR3 sequences, 60% to 75% found once; its top ten account for approximately 30%. Source material: liver tumor tissue from sampling region 4. Receptors originate from a man aged 40-55 years with primary liver carcinoma and hepatitis B virus infection. Each CDR3 is given with its conserved first and last residue. A D gene is named only where the DNA matches it firmly. Not all rows give a size; the values are once, few, many and, for expanded clones, a class.

TRBV7-9	many	TRBJ2-3	-	CASSPPGAVIHTDTQYF	TGTGCCAGCAGCCCTCCAGGTGCCGTAATCCACACAGATACGCAGTATTTT
TRBV28	many	TRBJ2-1	TRBD2	CASTKREESYNEQFF	TGTGCCAGCACCAAGCGGGAGGAATCCTACAATGAGCAGTTCTTC
TRBV11-2	-	TRBJ1-3	-	CASSRRAFLGPGSASGNTIYF	TGTGCCAGCAGCCGGCGGGCTTTCTTGGGACCCGGTTCGGCTTCTGGAAACACCATATATTTT
TRBV29-1	-	TRBJ1-4	TRBD1	CTVRTGATNEKLLF	TGCACCGTAAGGACAGGTGCAACTAATGAAAAACTGCTTTTT
TRBV10-3	-	TRBJ2-7	-	CAISGHSPTETGTYEQYF	TGTGCCATCAGTGGTCACAGCCCTACAGAGACGGGTACCTACGAGCAATACTTC
TRBV21-1	-	TRBJ1-5	-	CASSERQLSNQPRHF	TGTGCCAGCAGCGAGCGACAGTTGAGCAATCAGCCCCGGCATTTT
TRBV24-1	-	TRBJ2-3	-	CATSDSAASTDTQYF	TGTGCCACCAGTGATTCGGCAGCTAGCACAGATACGCAGTATTTT
TRBV11-2	-	TRBJ2-1	-	CASGPIGRDDQFF	TGTGCCAGCGGACCCATAGGTCGCGATGATCAGTTCTTC
TRBV5-4	-	TRBJ2-5	TRBD2	CSSSTLSGRLQETQYF	TGTAGCAGCAGCACCCTTAGCGGGAGGCTTCAAGAGACCCAATACTTC
TRBV7-9	-	TRBJ2-5	-	CASSLGVRGLQETHYF	TGTGCCAGCAGCTTAGGGGTCAGGGGTCTCCAAGAGACCCACTACTTC
TRBV11-2	medium-sized	TRBJ2-1	-	CASSLRGPGRENEQFF	TGTGCCAGCAGCTTACGGGGGCCCGGGAGAGAAAATGAGCAGTTCTTC
TRBV5-8	-	TRBJ1-5	-	CACNLKGISLNQPQHF	TGTGCCTGCAACTTGAAGGGGATCAGCCTCAATCAGCCCCAGCATTTC
TRBV28	-	TRBJ1-1	-	CASMAGGNTEAFF	TGTGCCAGCATGGCCGGGGGGAACACTGAAGCTTTCTTT
TRBV11-2	once	TRBJ2-3	TRBD2	CASGLDGLASTDTQYF	TGTGCCAGCGGCTTAGATGGACTAGCGTCGACAGATACGCAGTATTTT
TRBV6-6	-	TRBJ1-5	-	CASSYRVEYTNQPRHF	TGTGCCAGCAGTTACCGAGTAGAGTATACGAATCAGCCCCGGCATTTT
TRBV29-1	-	TRBJ2-2	TRBD2	CSSWGGTLELFF	TGCAGCTCTTGGGGGGGGACCCTGGAGCTGTTTTTT
TRBV12-3/TRBV12-4	-	TRBJ2-7	-	CASLAFASYEQYF	TGTGCCAGTTTAGCGTTTGCGTCCTACGAGCAGTACTTC
TRBV2	many	TRBJ2-5	-	CASDRFQETQYF	TGTGCCAGCGACAGGTTTCAAGAGACCCAGTACTTC
TRBV11-3	medium-sized	TRBJ2-3	TRBD2	CASSTSGGTDTQYF	TGTGCCAGCAGTACTAGCGGGGGCACAGATACGCAGTATTTT
TRBV5-1	many	TRBJ2-5	-	CASSLTGETQYF	TGCGCCAGCAGCCTCACGGGAGAGACCCAGTACTTC
TRBV11-2	medium-sized	TRBJ2-1	-	CASSLDRWSVEQFF	TGTGCCAGCAGCTTAGATAGGTGGTCGGTTGAGCAGTTCTTC
TRBV29-1	-	TRBJ2-1	-	CSADSFTVSDEQSF	TGCAGCGCAGACTCGTTTACCGTCTCCGATGAGCAGTCCTTC
TRBV11-2	-	TRBJ2-5	-	CASRSRDSAHREAQYF	TGTGCAAGCAGATCCCGGGACTCGGCCCACCGAGAGGCCCAATACTTC
TRBV2	-	TRBJ1-5	-	CASREDQVGNQPQHF	TGTGCCAGCAGAGAGGATCAGGTCGGCAATCAGCCCCAACATTTT
TRBV2	few	TRBJ2-3	TRBD1	CASSERDRGTDTQYF	TGTGCCAGCAGTGAACGGGACAGGGGGACAGATACGCAGTATTTT
TRBV5-6	-	TRBJ2-7	-	CVSGFGRVSYEQYF	TGTGTCAGCGGCTTTGGCAGAGTCTCCTACGAGCAGTACTTC
TRBV6-1	-	TRBJ2-7	TRBD1	CASSSDRTGGYEQYF	TGTGCCAGCAGTTCCGATAGGACAGGGGGCTACGAGCAGTACTTC
TRBV6-6	-	TRBJ2-5	-	CASTPLRGGETQYF	TGTGCCAGCACCCCATTAAGGGGGGGAGAGACCCAGTACTTC
TRBV11-2	few	TRBJ2-7	-	CASSLTDRTYERYF	TGTGCCAGCAGCTTAACCGACAGAACCTACGAGCGGTACTTC
TRBV20-1	few	TRBJ1-1	-	CSAGRQENTEAFF	TGCAGTGCTGGACGACAGGAGAACACTGAAGCTTTCTTT
TRBV29-1	-	TRBJ2-1	-	CSVPRGNVQFF	TGCAGTGTGCCCAGGGGAAATGTGCAGTTCTTC
TRBV6-1	many	TRBJ2-1	TRBD1	CASSEALQGVGEQFF	TGTGCCAGCAGTGAAGCTCTACAGGGGGTGGGTGAGCAGTTCTTC
TRBV29-1	many	TRBJ2-1	-	CSYRRGGNEQFF	TGCAGCTACCGGAGGGGAGGCAATGAGCAGTTCTTC
TRBV11-2	-	TRBJ2-7	-	CVSIFADGAYEQYF	TGTGTCAGCATCTTTGCCGACGGAGCCTACGAGCAGTACTTC
TRBV12-3/TRBV12-4	-	TRBJ1-1	-	CASSEGQSGAAFF	TGTGCTAGCAGTGAGGGGCAATCGGGTGCAGCTTTCTTT
TRBV6-1	-	TRBJ2-1	TRBD2	CASSALSNGGGDERFF	TGTGCCAGCAGTGCCCTCTCCAACGGGGGGGGCGATGAGCGGTTCTTC
TRBV28	many	TRBJ2-1	TRBD1	CASSLYGTGSNEQFF	TGTGCCAGCAGTTTATACGGGACAGGGTCAAATGAGCAGTTCTTC
TRBV6-6	once	TRBJ1-1	-	CASSPRTVMSTEAFF	TGTGCCAGTAGCCCCCGGACAGTTATGAGCACTGAAGCTTTCTTT
TRBV28	many	TRBJ2-1	TRBD1	CASLKGDRLYNEQFF	TGTGCCAGCCTTAAGGGGGACAGGCTGTACAATGAGCAGTTCTTC
TRBV5-6	many	TRBJ2-3	TRBD2	CASSAASGYTDTQYF	TGTGCCAGCAGCGCCGCTAGCGGGTACACAGATACGCAGTATTTT
TRBV12-3/TRBV12-4	many	TRBJ1-1	TRBD1	CASRKDRRMNTEAFF	TGTGCCAGCAGGAAGGACAGGAGAATGAACACTGAAGCTTTCTTT
TRBV4-2	-	TRBJ2-4	-	CASSQEGAGKGIGNIQHF	TGTGCCAGCAGCCAAGAAGGCGCAGGGAAGGGGATCGGGAACATTCAGCACTTC
TRBV13	-	TRBJ2-7	-	CANNLGEDYEQYF	TGTGCCAACAACCTAGGAGAGGACTACGAGCAGTACTTC
TRBV6-6	-	TRBJ1-5	-	CVSRPGTDNNQPQHF	TGTGTCAGCAGACCCGGGACGGATAACAATCAGCCCCAGCATTTT
TRBV7-9	once	TRBJ2-7	-	CASTWGQNYEQYF	TGTGCCAGCACCTGGGGGCAGAACTACGAGCAATACTTC
TRBV12-3/TRBV12-4	-	TRBJ2-1	-	CASRYSNNEQFF	TGCGCCAGCAGGTACTCAAACAATGAGCAGTTCTTC
TRBV7-9	-	TRBJ2-7	-	CASSPLYGQYF	TGTGCCAGCAGCCCACTTTACGGGCAGTACTTC
TRBV7-2	-	TRBJ2-5	-	CASSSQGPTETQNF	TGTGCCAGCAGCTCACAGGGCCCGACAGAGACCCAGAACTTC
TRBV6-1	few	TRBJ2-1	TRBD1	CASSEVPGQTGNEQFF	TGTGCCAGCAGTGAAGTCCCGGGACAGACGGGCAATGAGCAGTTCTTC
TRBV5-1	-	TRBJ1-1	-	CTSSLGGGETEAFF	TGCACCAGCAGTTTGGGCGGGGGCGAGACTGAAGCTTTCTTT
TRBV10-1	-	TRBJ2-3	-	CASAQDSTDTQYF	TGCGCCAGTGCCCAGGACTCCACAGATACACAGTATTTT
TRBV28	-	TRBJ2-3	-	CVSRFRGDFRTDTQYF	TGTGTCAGCAGATTTAGGGGGGACTTCCGCACAGATACGCAGTATTTT
TRBV6-2/TRBV6-3	many	TRBJ1-5	TRBD1	CASSYGGQIFNQPQHF	TGTGCCAGCAGTTACGGGGGACAGATATTCAATCAGCCCCAGCATTTT
TRBV4-1	medium-sized	TRBJ2-7	TRBD2	CASSQDQLAEEQYF	TGCGCCAGCAGCCAAGATCAACTAGCGGAAGAGCAGTACTTC
TRBV13	-	TRBJ2-7	-	CASSLGQGNYF	TGTGCCAGCAGCTTAGGACAGGGTAATTACTTC
TRBV30	many	TRBJ2-5	-	CAWSALPGGAETQYF	TGTGCCTGGAGCGCTCTACCTGGGGGCGCAGAGACCCAGTACTTC
TRBV11-2	-	TRBJ2-7	-	CASSSKQGLVRYF	TGTGCCAGCAGCTCAAAGCAGGGTTTGGTGCGGTACTTC